This TCR beta chain stems from a study of blood T cells in healthy people across ages. CDR3 size: 14 residues. V was clipped by 3 bases and J by 5 bases; unmatched bases: 7. The V gene's germline CDR1 is SGHAT and CDR2 FQNNGV. In this sample, this clonotype turned up once. A second about 7 to 11 cycle PCR used barcoded and J-beta primers. In TCRdb, the 5' RACE reads were re-called with MiXCR into one record per CDR3 protein. Counted here are hundreds of thousands of distinct CDR3 sequences, around 50% occurring once; the ten biggest clones make up less than 15%. The sequenced sample consisted of blood. This clonotype originated in a woman over 75 in good health. The chain employs TRBV11-2 and TRBJ2-7; 7 nucleotides agree with TRBD1. CDR3 in amino acids: CASSFDRVVHEQYF. In DNA, the CDR3 is TGTGCCAGCAGCTTTGACAGGGTGGTCCACGAGCAGTACTTC.